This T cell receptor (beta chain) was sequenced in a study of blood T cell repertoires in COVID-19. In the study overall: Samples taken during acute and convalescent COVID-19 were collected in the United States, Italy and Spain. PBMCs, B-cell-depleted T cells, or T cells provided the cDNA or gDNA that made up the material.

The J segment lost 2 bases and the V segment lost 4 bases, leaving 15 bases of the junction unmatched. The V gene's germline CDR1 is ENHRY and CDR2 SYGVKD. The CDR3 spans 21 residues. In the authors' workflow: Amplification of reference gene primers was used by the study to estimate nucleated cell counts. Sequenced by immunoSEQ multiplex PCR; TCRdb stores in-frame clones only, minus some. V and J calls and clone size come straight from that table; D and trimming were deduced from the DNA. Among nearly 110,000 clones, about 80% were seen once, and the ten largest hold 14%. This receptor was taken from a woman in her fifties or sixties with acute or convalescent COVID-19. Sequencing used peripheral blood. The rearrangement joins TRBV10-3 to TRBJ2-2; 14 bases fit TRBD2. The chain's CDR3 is CAISGPGTSGGRSPNTGELFF. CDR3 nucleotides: TGTGCCATCAGTGGACCCGGGACTAGCGGGGGCCGATCCCCAAACACCGGGGAGCTGTTTTTT.